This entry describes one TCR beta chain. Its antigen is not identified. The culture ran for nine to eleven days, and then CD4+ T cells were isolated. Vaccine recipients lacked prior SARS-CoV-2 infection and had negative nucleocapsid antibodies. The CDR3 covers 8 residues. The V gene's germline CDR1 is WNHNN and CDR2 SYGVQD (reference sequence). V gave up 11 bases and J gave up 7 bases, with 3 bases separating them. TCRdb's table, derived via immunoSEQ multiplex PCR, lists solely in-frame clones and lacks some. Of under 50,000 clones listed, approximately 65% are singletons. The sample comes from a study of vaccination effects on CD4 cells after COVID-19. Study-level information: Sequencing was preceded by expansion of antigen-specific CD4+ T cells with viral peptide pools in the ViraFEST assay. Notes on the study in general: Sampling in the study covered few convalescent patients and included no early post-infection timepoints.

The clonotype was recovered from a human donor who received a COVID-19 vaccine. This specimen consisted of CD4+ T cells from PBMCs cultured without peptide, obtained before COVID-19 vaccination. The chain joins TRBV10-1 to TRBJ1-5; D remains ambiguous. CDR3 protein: CAFQPQHF. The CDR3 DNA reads TGCGCCTTCCAGCCCCAGCATTTT.